This TCR beta chain was observed in a study of T cell repertoires in cytomegalovirus infection. Study background: CMV epitopes used comprised recently identified HLA-C-restricted ones and well-studied HLA-B-restricted ones.

Study conclusions and caveats: Dominating the ex vivo response were TCR beta clonotypes that were CMV-specific and HLA-C-restricted.

As to this clonotype: Its antigen is unknown.

TCRdb reanalysed the reads using MiXCR and keeps one entry per CDR3 protein. The sample has approximately 470,000 distinct CDR3 sequences; roughly 46% are singletons. The input for sequencing was cultured PBMCs, taken from culture after CMV antigen stimulation. This TCR was recovered from a human donor in good health (CMV status not recorded). Some clones in this sample may be carry-over from other donors' samples.

The CDR3 nucleotides are TGTGCCAGCAGTGGGGGGGGGGACATGAGTTCACCCCTCCACTTT. Its protein product is CASSGGGDMSSPLHF. The gene calls are TRBV28 and TRBJ1-6; TRBD1 might be the D (6 bases). There are 15 residues in the CDR3. Per germline, CDR1 MDHEN and CDR2 SYDVKM. With 5 bases removed from V and 9 bases from J, the gap between germline ends came to 17 bases.